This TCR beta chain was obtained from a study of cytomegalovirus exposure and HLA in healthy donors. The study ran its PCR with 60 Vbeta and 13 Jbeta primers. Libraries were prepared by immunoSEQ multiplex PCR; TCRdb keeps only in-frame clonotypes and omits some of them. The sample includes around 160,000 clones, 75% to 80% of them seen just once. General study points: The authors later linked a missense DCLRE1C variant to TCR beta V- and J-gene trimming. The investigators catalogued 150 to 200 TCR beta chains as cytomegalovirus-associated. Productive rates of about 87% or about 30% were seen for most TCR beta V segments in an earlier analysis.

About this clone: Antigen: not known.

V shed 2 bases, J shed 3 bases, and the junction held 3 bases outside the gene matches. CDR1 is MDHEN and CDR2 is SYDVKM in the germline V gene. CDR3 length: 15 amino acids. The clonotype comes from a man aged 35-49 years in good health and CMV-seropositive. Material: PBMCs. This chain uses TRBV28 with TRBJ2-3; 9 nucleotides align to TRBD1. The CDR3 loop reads CASSLIGQGTDTQYF. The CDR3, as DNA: TGTGCCAGCAGTTTAATTGGACAGGGGACAGATACGCAGTATTTT. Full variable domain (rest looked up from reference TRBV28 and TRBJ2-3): DVKVTQSSRYLVKRTGEKVFLECVQDMDHENMFWYRQDPGLGLRLIYFSYDVKMKEKGDIPEGYSVSREKKERFSLILESASTNQTSMYLCASSLIGQGTDTQYFGPGTRLTVL.